This TCR beta chain was found in a study of long-term antiretroviral therapy in people with HIV. Points from the study as a whole: Against controls, HIV repertoires showed narrower ranges of CDR3 length.

A remark on this clone: Antigen: not known.

Germline loops: CDR1 MNHEY, CDR2 SVGAGI. V lost 5 bases to trimming and J lost 0 bases; unmatched junction nucleotides: 6. The CDR3 is 15 residues long. Sequencing used immunoSEQ v3.0 at survey level. The method was immunoSEQ multiplex PCR; TCRdb's version includes in-frame clones alone and lacks a portion of them. Of around 23,000 clones detected, over 65% appear once; the ten largest clones hold 5% to 6.5%. The V call is TRBV6-5, the J call TRBJ1-1; TRBD1 agrees at 7 bases. This clonotype was sampled from a man aged 30 to 39 with HIV. This material consisted of unsorted PBMCs, taken 4.4 years after starting antiretroviral therapy. In DNA, the CDR3 is TGTGCCAGCAGTCCCCGACAGGGAATGAACACTGAAGCTTTCTTT. It translates to CASSPRQGMNTEAFF.